These T cell receptor beta chains were read from a single sample in a study of CD8+ T cells in alopecia areata. The protocol was immunoSEQ multiplex PCR, while the TCRdb copy is restricted to in-frame clones and leaves out a portion. The sample has 200,000 to 250,000 clones, more than 60% seen once. Sequenced here: CD4+ T cells sorted from blood, sampled at week 44, from a patient treated with tofacitinib. Source of these receptors: a human donor with alopecia areata. The CDR3 runs from the conserved cysteine through the conserved F or W. The D gene is left open where the match is weak. Not every row has a clone size; where given, it reads once, few, many or a size class.

DNA: TGTGCCAGCTCCCCCCTTGAGGATCTAGGGACCCAGTACTTC; CDR3: CASSPLEDLGTQYF; J: TRBJ2-5; V: TRBV2; D: -; size: -
DNA: TGTGCCAGCAACAACAACGGACAAACCTACGAGCAGTACTTC; CDR3: CASNNNGQTYEQYF; J: TRBJ2-7; V: TRBV25-1; D: -; size: -
DNA: TGTGCCAGCAGCTTAGGACTAACCGGGACTAACACAGATACGCAGTATTTT; CDR3: CASSLGLTGTNTDTQYF; J: TRBJ2-3; V: TRBV7-9; D: TRBD2; size: -
DNA: TGCAGCGTAACTAAAATGGGGACTAATGAAAAACTGTTTTTT; CDR3: CSVTKMGTNEKLFF; J: TRBJ1-4; V: TRBV29-1; D: -; size: -
DNA: TGTGCCAGCAGCCAAGCGGACCCGTCGGGGGAAGGCTACACCTTC; CDR3: CASSQADPSGEGYTF; J: TRBJ1-2; V: TRBV14; D: -; size: -
DNA: TGTGCCAGCAGCGTAGTCTCCGGAGACACCGGGGAGCTGTTTTTT; CDR3: CASSVVSGDTGELFF; J: TRBJ2-2; V: TRBV9; D: -; size: -
DNA: TGTGCCAGCAGCCCCGGGACTAGCGGGGGGTTAGAGCAGTACTTC; CDR3: CASSPGTSGGLEQYF; J: TRBJ2-7; V: TRBV14; D: TRBD2; size: -
DNA: TGTGCCATCAGTGAGACAGGGTTTGGCTACACCTTC; CDR3: CAISETGFGYTF; J: TRBJ1-2; V: TRBV10-3; D: -; size: -
DNA: TGTGCCAGCAGTTACAGGGGGACTGGCTACACCTTC; CDR3: CASSYRGTGYTF; J: TRBJ1-2; V: TRBV6-5; D: -; size: -
DNA: TGTGCCAGCACCTTCGACCTAGGACCCCAAGAGACCCAGTACTTC; CDR3: CASTFDLGPQETQYF; J: TRBJ2-5; V: TRBV7-9; D: -; size: -
DNA: TGCAGCGTTATGACAGGGGGGACCGGGGAGCTGTTTTTT; CDR3: CSVMTGGTGELFF; J: TRBJ2-2; V: TRBV29-1; D: TRBD1; size: -
DNA: TGTGCCAGTAGTATTGATTGGGACACCGGCTATGGCTACACCTTC; CDR3: CASSIDWDTGYGYTF; J: TRBJ1-2; V: TRBV19; D: -; size: few
DNA: TGTGCCAGCAGTGAAAACAGGAACACCGGGGAGCTGTTTTTT; CDR3: CASSENRNTGELFF; J: TRBJ2-2; V: TRBV2; D: -; size: -
DNA: TGTGCCTGGAGTGTACTCAAAGGGGTGGCCGGGGAGCTGTTTTTT; CDR3: CAWSVLKGVAGELFF; J: TRBJ2-2; V: TRBV30; D: -; size: -
DNA: TGTGCCATCAGTGATTGGAGGGGGCGCAACGATGAGCAGTTCTTC; CDR3: CAISDWRGRNDEQFF; J: TRBJ2-1; V: TRBV10-3; D: -; size: few
DNA: TGTGCCAGCAGCTTACAGCGTAGCAGCGCGTACGAGCAGTACTTC; CDR3: CASSLQRSSAYEQYF; J: TRBJ2-7; V: TRBV7-8; D: -; size: once
DNA: TGTGCCAGCAGCTTAGGGCCAGCGGGGGCCTCCTACGAGCAGTACTTC; CDR3: CASSLGPAGASYEQYF; J: TRBJ2-7; V: TRBV7-2; D: TRBD2; size: once
DNA: TGCAGCGCCACCGGGACAGTTAACACCGGGGAGCTGTTTTTT; CDR3: CSATGTVNTGELFF; J: TRBJ2-2; V: TRBV29-1; D: TRBD1; size: -
DNA: TGTACCTGGGGGACAGGCTACACTGAAGCTTTCTTT; CDR3: CTWGTGYTEAFF; J: TRBJ1-1; V: TRBV30; D: TRBD1; size: -
DNA: TGCGCCAGCAGCCAAGGGATGGGGCAAGAGACCCAGTACTTC; CDR3: CASSQGMGQETQYF; J: TRBJ2-5; V: TRBV4-3; D: -; size: few
DNA: TGTGCCAGCAGTTACTCGACACTCTACGAGCAGTACTTC; CDR3: CASSYSTLYEQYF; J: TRBJ2-7; V: TRBV27; D: -; size: -
DNA: TGTGCCAGCAGCACACAGGGGGGTTTAGCCAAAAACATTCAGTACTTC; CDR3: CASSTQGGLAKNIQYF; J: TRBJ2-4; V: TRBV7-2; D: TRBD1; size: few
DNA: TGCAGCGTTTTGACTGTGGGCACTGAAGCTTTCTTT; CDR3: CSVLTVGTEAFF; J: TRBJ1-1; V: TRBV29-1; D: -; size: -